Each of the 8 T cell receptor beta chains below was sequenced from the same sample in a study of blood T cell repertoires in COVID-19 (TCRdb year 2020). The library was generated by the immunoSEQ multiplex PCR assay. Imported from immuneACCESS, the table was reduced by TCRdb to in-frame sequences with V and J called. These copies leave out some clones; in studies compared against another copy, an unresolved V gene accounts for under half, and the cause of the remainder is not known. The sample table lists 40,000 to 60,000 clones, 65% to 80% of them with a count of one. The ten largest clones capture about 25% of the sample. Material for sequencing was peripheral blood. Receptor source: a man between 65 and 85 years old with acute or convalescent COVID-19.

J is TRBJ2-3 and V is TRBV6-5, with D hard to call. Germline lookup yields CDR1 MNHEY and CDR2 SVGAGI. The V end was cut by 0 bases, the J end by 4 bases, with 8 bases between. This CDR3 spans 14 amino acids. CDR3 sequence: CASSYSYVSDTQYF. The CDR3 DNA is TGTGCCAGCAGTTACTCCTATGTCTCAGATACGCAGTATTTT.

This clone appeared a single time. Here the CDR3 reads CATKRGTNTEAFF. DNA of the CDR3: TGTGCCACAAAACGGGGAACGAACACTGAAGCTTTCTTT. The rearrangement links TRBV6-5 to TRBJ1-1; D is unresolved. Looked up from germline, CDR1 is MNHEY and CDR2 is SVGAGI. The length of the CDR3 is 13 residues. Trimming pared 10 bases from V and 1 base from J, leaving 13 bases between.

V is TRBV4-3 and J is TRBJ2-6; tentatively, D is TRBD1 (5 bases). CDR1 is LGHNA, CDR2 YSLEER, per germline. This CDR3 spans 17 amino acids. V lost 0 bases, J lost 1 base, and 10 bases lay in between. Written as DNA, the CDR3 is TGCGCCAGCAGCCAAGAGGGTAAGGGGTCTGGGGCCAACGTCCTGACTTTC. Protein sequence: CASSQEGKGSGANVLTF.

This rearrangement joins TRBV18 to TRBJ1-6; 7 bases fit TRBD1. Trimming removed 1 base from V and 9 bases from J; junction bases left unmatched: 6. Germline assignment: CDR1 KGHSH and CDR2 LQKENI. The CDR3 runs 15 residues. The CDR3 here is CASSPRTGFGSPLHF. For the CDR3, the DNA is TGTGCCAGCTCACCACGGACAGGTTTTGGTTCACCCCTCCACTTT.

Only a few counts were recorded for this clone. V is TRBV7-2 and J is TRBJ2-2, with 8 bases fitting TRBD1. This CDR3 comprises 16 residues. Germline assignment: CDR1 SGHTA and CDR2 FQGNSA. The ends lost 2 bases at V and 4 bases at J; junction bases unmatched: 6. CDR3: CASSLNQGAVTGELFF. In DNA form, the CDR3 reads TGTGCCAGCAGCTTAAATCAGGGGGCGGTCACCGGGGAGCTGTTTTTT.

The gene calls are TRBV15 and TRBJ1-1; the match to TRBD1 covers 8 bases. Germline CDR1 and CDR2: LNHNV and YYDKDF (reference sequence). The CDR3 is made up of 15 amino acids. Trimming removed 2 bases from V and 5 bases from J; junction bases left unmatched: 7. This CDR3 reads CATSRTRDRMTEAFF. CDR3 sequence (DNA): TGTGCCACCAGCAGAACCCGGGACAGGATGACTGAAGCTTTCTTT.

This rearrangement joins TRBV30 to TRBJ2-3; TRBD2 aligns across 7 bases. The CDR3 spans 14 residues. CDR1 and CDR2 from the germline V gene are GTSNPN and SVGIG (reference sequence). After removal of 2 bases from V and 4 bases from J, the junction contained 6 bases not matched to a gene. This CDR3 reads CAWSRAGLADTQYF. The CDR3 DNA is TGTGCCTGGAGTCGAGCGGGACTCGCAGATACGCAGTATTTT.

This chain connects TRBV2 to TRBJ2-2; 11 positions match TRBD2. V lost 7 bases to trimming and J lost 4 bases; unmatched junction nucleotides: 8. The CDR3 consists of 16 residues. From germline, CDR1 is SNHLY and CDR2 FYNNEI. DNA for the CDR3: TGTGCCAGCAACGTAGCGGGGGGGGCCGGCACCGGGGAGCTGTTTTTT. Translating it yields CASNVAGGAGTGELFF.